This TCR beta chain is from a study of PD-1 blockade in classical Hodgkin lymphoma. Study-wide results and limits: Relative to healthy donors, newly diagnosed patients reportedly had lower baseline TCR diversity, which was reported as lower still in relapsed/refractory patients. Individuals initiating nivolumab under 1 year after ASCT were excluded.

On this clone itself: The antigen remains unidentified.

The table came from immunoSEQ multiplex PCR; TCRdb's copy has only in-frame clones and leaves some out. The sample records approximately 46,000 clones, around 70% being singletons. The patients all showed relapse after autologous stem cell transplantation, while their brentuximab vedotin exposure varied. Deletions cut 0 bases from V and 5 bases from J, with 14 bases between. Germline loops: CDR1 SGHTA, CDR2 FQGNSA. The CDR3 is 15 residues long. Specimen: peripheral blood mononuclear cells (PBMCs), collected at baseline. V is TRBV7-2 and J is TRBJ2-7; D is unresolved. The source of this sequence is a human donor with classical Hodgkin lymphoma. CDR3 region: CASSLAPLSRDEQYF. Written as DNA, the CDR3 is TGTGCCAGCAGCTTAGCCCCCCTCTCGCGCGACGAGCAGTACTTC.